This TCR beta chain comes out of a study of vaccination and CD4 T cells after COVID-19. For this clonotype: Its antigen is undetermined.

Treatment denoted: approximately nine-day PBMC culture with coronavirus spike peptide pools or control peptides (ViraFEST assay). Each well held 2 million or so PBMCs in IL-2 (around 10 IU/ml) medium with about 10 ug/ml peptide pools. V shed 4 bases and J shed 5 bases, with 14 bases lying between them. This CDR3 is 15 amino acids long. The germline V gene has CDR1 KGHSH and CDR2 LQKENI. With the Oncomine TCR Beta short-read assay, DNA from cultured CD4+ T cells was sequenced. Each CDR3 protein is one row after TCRdb ran MiXCR on the PCR reads. The profile shows 11,000 or so distinct CDR3 sequences, under 55% of them singletons.

V usage is TRBV18 and J usage is TRBJ2-2, with a weak D call TRBD2 (7 bases). Sequenced material: CD4+ T cells from blood, cultured in vitro. This TCR came from a human donor who had recovered from COVID-19. CDR3 DNA: TGTGCCAGCTCACATCGGACTAGGGGGACCGGGGAGCTGTTTTTT. Residues: CASSHRTRGTGELFF.